These T cell receptor beta chains were read from a single sample in a study of cytomegalovirus exposure and HLA in healthy donors. Generated by immunoSEQ multiplex PCR, the TCRdb table keeps only in-frame clones and is missing some. The table shows 150,000 to 200,000 clones, with over 60% occurring only once. Specimen: PBMCs. Every receptor here comes from a girl aged 5-17 years in good health and CMV-seronegative. Both conserved end residues are part of each CDR3. A D gene is named only where the DNA matches it firmly. Clone size is shown for a subset of rows, as once, few, many or a class of expanded clone.

j_call,clone_size,d_call,v_call,cdr3_aa,cdr3_nt
TRBJ1-2,.,.,TRBV5-1,CASSKDTSGYTF,TGCGCCAGCAGCAAGGACACATCGGGCTACACCTTC
TRBJ2-3,.,.,TRBV5-1,CASSSLGQITDTQYF,TGCGCCAGCAGCTCTCTAGGACAAATAACAGATACGCAGTATTTT
TRBJ1-5,.,.,TRBV19,CASSPTQTERHQHF,TGTGCCAGTAGTCCCACCCAGACTGAACGTCATCAGCATTTT
TRBJ1-5,.,.,TRBV19,CASSIGTPSNQPQHF,TGTGCCAGTAGTATAGGGACACCGAGCAATCAGCCCCAGCATTTT
TRBJ1-2,.,.,TRBV5-1,CASSLVLYSLASGYTF,TGCGCCAGCAGCTTGGTTTTGTATTCGCTCGCGTCTGGCTACACCTTC
TRBJ1-1,.,.,TRBV7-9,CASSLGGMNTEAFF,TGTGCCAGCAGCTTGGGCGGGATGAACACTGAAGCTTTCTTT
TRBJ1-2,few,.,TRBV2,CASRPPGVGDGYTF,TGTGCCAGCAGGCCTCCAGGGGTCGGCGATGGCTACACCTTC
TRBJ1-2,.,.,TRBV7-9,CASSSRTAQLFYGYTF,TGTGCCAGCAGCTCTAGGACAGCCCAATTGTTCTATGGCTACACCTTC
TRBJ1-1,.,.,TRBV7-9,CASKLDTEAFF,TGTGCCAGCAAACTAGACACTGAAGCTTTCTTT
TRBJ2-3,once,.,TRBV29-1,CSVTGLYRGSTDTQYF,TGCAGCGTAACCGGACTATACCGGGGTTCCACAGATACGCAGTATTTT
TRBJ1-2,.,.,TRBV13,CASRPSGLGRANYGYTF,TGTGCCAGCAGACCTTCGGGACTGGGACGAGCTAACTATGGCTACACCTTC
TRBJ1-3,.,TRBD1,TRBV25-1,CASESDRGVGTIYF,TGTGCCAGCGAAAGTGACAGGGGGGTTGGCACCATATATTTT
TRBJ1-1,.,.,TRBV5-6,CASSLDGSFGGLAFF,TGTGCCAGCAGCTTGGACGGGTCGTTCGGGGGGTTGGCTTTCTTT
TRBJ2-7,.,.,TRBV7-9,CASSPTPPHEQYF,TGTGCCAGCAGTCCCACACCGCCCCACGAGCAGTACTTC
TRBJ2-3,.,.,TRBV5-1,CASSLLGGAGTDTQYF,TGCGCCAGCAGCTTGCTAGGGGGAGCGGGCACAGATACGCAGTATTTT
TRBJ2-5,.,.,TRBV9,CASSAPLQSETQYF,TGTGCCAGCAGCGCCCCCTTACAATCCGAGACCCAGTACTTC
TRBJ2-3,.,TRBD2,TRBV7-6,CASSLESALAGDLNTQYF,TGTGCCAGCAGCTTAGAATCCGCCCTAGCGGGCGATTTGAATACGCAGTATTTT
TRBJ1-5,once,.,TRBV21-1,CASTGTGDQPQHF,TGTGCCAGCACCGGGACAGGGGATCAGCCCCAGCATTTT
TRBJ2-7,.,.,TRBV5-1,CASSFGTFYEQYF,TGCGCCAGCAGCTTTGGGACTTTCTACGAGCAGTACTTC
TRBJ1-1,.,.,TRBV7-6,CASSIIQGKLTEAFF,TGTGCCAGCAGCATAATACAGGGTAAATTGACTGAAGCTTTCTTT
TRBJ2-2,.,.,TRBV7-3,CASRSGGAGGELFF,TGTGCCAGCAGGAGTGGCGGCGCGGGCGGGGAGCTGTTTTTT
TRBJ1-1,.,.,TRBV6-6,CASSTLGGRGAFF,TGTGCCAGCAGTACCCTCGGGGGGCGGGGAGCTTTCTTT
TRBJ1-6,.,.,TRBV14,CASSQLRTGNNSPLHF,TGTGCCAGCAGCCAACTCAGGACCGGGAATAATTCACCCCTCCACTTT
TRBJ2-2,.,TRBD1,TRBV27,CASRQGSTNTGELFF,TGTGCCAGCAGACAGGGGAGTACGAACACCGGGGAGCTGTTTTTT
TRBJ1-2,few,TRBD1,TRBV5-1,CASSNQGQGAGYGYTF,TGCGCCAGCAGCAATCAGGGACAGGGGGCTGGTTATGGCTACACCTTC